Below are 25 T cell receptor beta chains sequenced from a single sample in a study of T cells in Graves' hyperthyroidism and ophthalmopathy. Amplified regions were TCR beta CDR3 sequences from RNA transcripts. First-round RT-PCR with HTBI primers amplified the TCR CDR3 region. Using its own MiXCR run on the multiplex PCR reads, TCRdb lists one record per CDR3 protein. The data show a few hundred thousand distinct CDR3 sequences, with approximately 44% seen just once and around 7.7% held by the top ten. Sequencing used peripheral blood or thyroid tissue (not recorded which). The source is a young woman with Graves' hyperthyroidism.

The chain employs TRBV5-1 and TRBJ1-3; 9 bases align to TRBD1. This CDR3 region has 14 residues. Trimming removed 4 bases from V and 6 bases from J; junction bases left unmatched: 5. Germline V lookup: CDR1 SGHRS, CDR2 YFSETQ. DNA of the CDR3: TGCGCCAGCAGCCGGACAGGGGCTGAAAACACCATATATTTT. It codes for CASSRTGAENTIYF.

This clonotype was seen repeatedly, ten times or more. The chain has TRBV6-5 and TRBJ1-5; TRBD1 might be the D (5 bases). CDR3 length equals 13 residues. Per the germline V gene, CDR1 is MNHEY and CDR2 is SVGAGI. The ends were cut back, 2 bases at V and 7 bases at J, with 9 bases in the middle. The CDR3: CASSYLKGQPQHF. The DNA for the CDR3 is TGTGCCAGCAGTTACCTTAAGGGGCAGCCCCAGCATTTT.

This clonotype was recorded at least ten times. The chain joins TRBV27 to TRBJ1-6; no clear D. Germline loops: CDR1 MNHEY, CDR2 SMNVEV (reference sequence). The CDR3 covers 13 residues. Trimming shortened V by 3 bases and J by 7 bases, and 7 bases separated the two germline ends. This chain's CDR3 is CASSFLANSPLHF. CDR3 nucleotides: TGTGCCAGCAGTTTTCTAGCGAATTCACCCCTCCACTTT.

A word on this clonotype: A much larger clone is a single base away; this may be a read error. The V gene is TRBV20-1, the J gene TRBJ2-7; D may correspond to TRBD1 or TRBD2 (5 bases each). V lost 5 bases to trimming and J lost 2 bases, with 25 bases between them. The CDR3 extends over 17 amino acids. The germline V gene has CDR1 DFQATT and CDR2 SNEGSKA (reference sequence). CDR3 protein: CSARPPYLGTGTYEQYF. In DNA, the CDR3 is TGCAGTGCTCGCCCTCCATACCTCGGGACGGGCACCTACGAGCAGTACTTC.

This clonotype was seen a handful of times. In this CDR3 the conserved last residue, phenylalanine or tryptophan, is missing, so a read error is likely. Because the CDR3's place on the DNA is in doubt, the DNA is left out and the CDR3 is given as listed by TCRdb. V usage is TRBV10-3 and J usage is TRBJ2-5; the listed D gene, TRBD1, was not tested against the DNA. From germline, CDR1 is ENHRY and CDR2 SYGVKD. The CDR3 sequence runs 8 residues, both termini included. CDR3 amino acids: CAISDPAI.

The sample holds one count of this clonotype. The chain combines TRBV7-2 with TRBJ1-4; TRBD1 agrees at 7 bases. Germline CDR1 and CDR2: SGHTA and FQGNSA. The ends lost 5 bases at V and 11 bases at J; junction bases unmatched: 2. There are 11 residues in the CDR3. The CDR3: CASSLQGKLFF. The CDR3 nucleotides are TGTGCCAGCAGCCTACAGGGGAAACTGTTTTTT.

This CDR3 reads CSPRGTGELFF. Here the CDR3 DNA reads TGCAGCCCCAGGGGTACCGGGGAGCTGTTTTTT. The rearrangement uses TRBV29-1 and TRBJ2-2; D is possibly TRBD1 (6 bases). CDR3 size: 11 residues. The V gene's germline CDR1 is SQVTM and CDR2 ANQGSEA. The V end lost 8 bases, the J end lost 5 bases, and 9 bases lay between the germline ends.

This clonotype was recorded many times. The rearrangement links TRBV9 to TRBJ2-2; D unresolved. CDR3 length equals 14 residues. The germline V gene encodes CDR1 SGDLS and CDR2 YYNGEE. V lost 0 bases and J 3 bases, leaving 6 bases between the germline ends. CDR3 loop: CASSVDGYTGELFF. The CDR3 nucleotides are TGTGCCAGCAGCGTAGACGGGTACACCGGGGAGCTGTTTTTT.

This clonotype was seen repeatedly, ten times or more. A much bigger clone sits one base away, suggesting this may be a read error. The gene calls are TRBV19 and TRBJ1-6; 9 bases match TRBD1. The CDR3 covers 14 residues. Germline trimming cut 8 bases from V and 7 bases from J; bases unmatched to any gene: 6. In germline, CDR1 is LNHDA, CDR2 SQIVND (reference sequence). As DNA, the CDR3 is TGTGCCAGTGGCGAGACAGGGGGGAATTCACCCCTCCACTTT. Its translation is CASGETGGNSPLHF.

This clonotype was found a few times. V usage is TRBV5-5 and J usage is TRBJ1-1; D unresolved. Germline V gene data show CDR1 as SGHKS and CDR2 as YYEKEE (reference sequence). The CDR3 consists of 15 residues. V gave up 6 bases and J gave up 0 bases, with 15 bases separating them. CDR3 sequence reads: CASTPPQVMNTEAFF. In DNA form, the CDR3 reads TGTGCCAGCACCCCTCCACAAGTCATGAACACTGAAGCTTTCTTT.

This clonotype occurred many times. The chain is built from TRBV12-3 or TRBV12-4 and TRBJ2-7; either TRBD1 or TRBD2 may fit D (5 bases each). Trimming stripped 4 bases from V and 4 bases from J, with 14 bases between. The CDR3 extends over 14 amino acids. The CDR3 DNA reads as TGTGCCAGCAGTTCTACCGGGACCTCGTACGAGCAGTACTTC. Its protein is CASSSTGTSYEQYF.

The chain has TRBV7-6 and TRBJ2-1; D might be TRBD2 (5 bases). Trimming took off 5 bases at V and 0 bases at J, with 14 bases between the two ends. The CDR3 covers 16 residues. The germline gives CDR1 SGHVS, CDR2 FNYEAQ. The CDR3 DNA follows: TGTGCCAGCAGCCCTACGCCCACTAGCTCCTACAATGAGCAGTTCTTC. Translating it yields CASSPTPTSSYNEQFF. The full variable domain, rest sourced from reference TRBV7-6 and TRBJ2-1, is GAGVSQSPRYKVTKRGQDVALRCDPISGHVSLYWYRQALGQGPEFLTYFNYEAQQDKSGLPNDRFSAERPEGSISTLTIQRTEQRDSAMYRCASSPTPTSSYNEQFFGPGTRLTVL.

On this clonotype: It is likely a read error, because the conserved phenylalanine at the end of the CDR3 is missing. The DNA is left out, because the CDR3 cannot be placed on it with certainty; the CDR3 is given as TCRdb lists it. The rearrangement links TRBV20-1 to TRBJ2-5; the D call TRBD2 from the table was never checked on the DNA. The length of the CDR3 is 11 amino acids, counting both ends. Germline V lookup: CDR1 DFQATT, CDR2 SNEGSKA (reference sequence). The CDR3 sequence is CSAIRASGHSY.

The V call is TRBV29-1, the J call TRBJ2-7, with 14 bases aligning to TRBD2. After removal of 8 bases from V and 4 bases from J, the junction contained 7 bases not matched to a gene. This CDR3 has 14 residues. Germline-derived CDR1 and CDR2 are SQVTM and ANQGSEA. The DNA for the CDR3 is TGCAGCAGTCCGGGGACTAGCGGGGGTTACGAGCAGTACTTC. The encoded protein is CSSPGTSGGYEQYF.

A note on this clonotype: At one boundary the junction diverges from the germline segment, which might be a read error. This chain links TRBV10-3 with TRBJ2-5; TRBD1 matches 7 bases. The CDR3 loop spans 14 amino acids. Per the germline V gene, CDR1 is ENHRY and CDR2 is SYGVKD. CDR3 DNA sequence: TGTGCCACCAGTGACAGGGCGGGCCAAGAGACCCAGTACTTC. Residues: CATSDRAGQETQYF.

With regard to this clonotype: A much more abundant neighbour one base away suggests this may be a read error. CDR3 region: CAGSDRGRRLGNTEAFF. CDR3 DNA: TGTGCCGGCAGTGACAGGGGGCGACGTTTAGGGAACACTGAAGCTTTCTTT. V usage is TRBV6-1 and J usage is TRBJ1-1; 10 bases are a match to TRBD1. CDR1 MNHNS and CDR2 SASEGT come from the germline V gene. The CDR3 is made up of 17 amino acids.

This clonotype was found many times. The rearrangement links TRBV20-1 to TRBJ2-7, with a weak D call TRBD1 (6 bases). The germline V gene has CDR1 DFQATT and CDR2 SNEGSKA (reference sequence). Trimming stripped 6 bases from V and 3 bases from J, with 18 bases between. CDR3 length: 14 amino acids. The CDR3 nucleotides are TGCAGTGCGCAGCCGATCGGACAGATCTACGAGCAGTACTTC. This gives the protein CSAQPIGQIYEQYF.

The chain recombines TRBV4-3 with TRBJ2-7; 7 nucleotides match TRBD2. After removal of 0 bases from V and 8 bases from J, the junction contained 13 bases not matched to a gene. The CDR3 covers 16 residues. Per germline, CDR1 LGHNA and CDR2 YSLEER. The CDR3 reads CASSQDGGNSGRKQYF. CDR3 sequence (DNA): TGCGCCAGCAGCCAAGACGGTGGTAATAGCGGGCGAAAGCAGTACTTC.

The chain has TRBV19 and TRBJ1-2; 11 positions agree with TRBD1. CDR1 is LNHDA and CDR2 is SQIVND in the germline V gene (reference sequence). V shed 7 bases, J shed 6 bases, and the junction held 4 bases outside the gene matches. The CDR3 contains 13 residues. CDR3 bases: TGTGCCAGTAAGGACAGGGGGCTGGATGGCTACACCTTC. This sequence encodes CASKDRGLDGYTF.

The chain joins TRBV3-1 to TRBJ2-5; TRBD2 aligns across 9 bases. The J call is uncertain, as TRBJ2-1 better fits the DNA end. CDR1 LGHDT and CDR2 YNNKEL come from the germline V gene (reference sequence). The CDR3 length is 17 residues. In DNA, the CDR3 is TGTGCCAGCAGCGAAGCCCTGTATAGCGGGAGCCACAATGAGCAGTTCTTC. Its protein product is CASSEALYSGSHNEQFF.

A remark on this clonotype: Since the CDR3 does not end with the conserved phenylalanine or tryptophan, this likely comes from a read error. The CDR3 region is CASILAGEGEETQYS. In nucleotides, the CDR3 is TGTGCCAGCATTCTAGCGGGGGAGGGGGAAGAGACCCAGTACTCC. V and J are TRBV2 and TRBJ2-5; 10 bases are shared with TRBD2. With V trimmed by 7 bases and J by 3 bases, 8 bases remained unmatched. Germline lookup yields CDR1 SNHLY and CDR2 FYNNEI. CDR3 length equals 15 residues.

The CDR3 DNA reads TGTGCCAGCAGTTACGTACAGAAGAACACTGAAGCTTTCTTT. Protein sequence: CASSYVQKNTEAFF. The J gene is TRBJ1-1, the V gene TRBV6-6; no definite D call. The V end lost 2 bases, the J end lost 1 base, and 8 bases lay between the germline ends. This CDR3 region has 14 residues. Germline-derived CDR1 and CDR2 are MNHNY and SVGAGI (reference sequence).

Regarding this clonotype: Germline and junction disagree at one end, which may indicate a read error. The chain carries TRBV7-3 and TRBJ2-7, with 10 bases aligning to TRBD2. Germline V lookup: CDR1 SGHTA, CDR2 FQGTGA. The CDR3 has 15 amino acids. The DNA for the CDR3 is TGTGCCAGCAGCTCTAGCGGGGGAAACACCGGGGAGCTGTACTTC. This translates into CASSSSGGNTGELYF. The whole variable domain, filled in from reference TRBV7-3 and TRBJ2-7, reads GAGVSQTPSNKVTEKGKYVELRCDPISGHTALYWYRQSLGQGPEFLIYFQGTGAADDSGLPNDRFFAVRPEGSVSTLKIQRTERGDSAVYLCASSSSGGNTGELYFGPGTRLTVT.

This clonotype was recorded at least ten times. This rearrangement joins TRBV4-1 to TRBJ2-7, with TRBD2 identical over 10 bases. The CDR3 length is 16 residues. The germline CDR1 and CDR2 sequences are MGHRA and YSYEKL. V shed 4 bases, J shed 2 bases, and the junction held 8 bases outside the gene matches. CDR3 DNA sequence: TGCGCCAGCAGCCCAGCGGGACTAGCGAGGACCTACGAGCAGTACTTC. This codes for CASSPAGLARTYEQYF.

Notes on this clonotype: A much more abundant neighbour one base away suggests this may be a read error. The chain links TRBV7-4 to TRBJ1-5; D might be TRBD1 (5 bases). Germline V CDR1 and CDR2: SGHVT, SQSDAQ. This CDR3 is 15 amino acids long. The V and J ends lost 3 bases and 11 bases respectively, with 20 bases between them. CDR3 sequence (DNA): TGTGCCAGCAGCTTTTGGGCGGGGGTTGGGCAGTCCCAGCATTTT. Amino acids: CASSFWAGVGQSQHF.